Each of the 27 T cell receptor beta chains below was sequenced from the same sample in a study of T cells in Graves' hyperthyroidism and ophthalmopathy. Amplified TCR beta CDR3 regions came from RNA transcripts. The HTBI set primed first-round TCR CDR3 RT-PCR. TCRdb ran MiXCR on the multiplex PCR reads and lists one entry per CDR3 protein. The repertoire holds 300,000 to 350,000 distinct CDR3 sequences, 16% seen once, with approximately 35% in the top ten. The sample comprised blood. These receptors were obtained from a man younger than 45 with Graves' hyperthyroidism.

The chain has TRBV9 and TRBJ2-1; 11 bases line up with TRBD2. Trimming took 4 bases from V and 2 from J; bases not matched to a gene: 8. The CDR3 is 17 residues long. Germline CDR1 is SGDLS and CDR2 is YYNGEE. The CDR3 spells CASSHSGRADAYNEQFF. CDR3 sequence (DNA): TGTGCCAGCAGCCATAGCGGGAGGGCCGATGCCTACAATGAGCAGTTCTTC.

This sequence joins TRBV7-9 and TRBJ1-4; D ambiguous. Deletions cut 1 base from V and 10 bases from J, with 10 bases between. There are 13 residues in the CDR3. Looked up from germline, CDR1 is SEHNR and CDR2 is FQNEAQ (reference sequence). This chain's CDR3 is CASSLDLKGKLFF. CDR3 nucleotides: TGTGCCAGCAGCTTAGATTTGAAAGGAAAACTGTTTTTT.

This clonotype was counted ten times or more. Given a much more abundant clone one base away, this may be a read error. The rearrangement uses TRBV7-3 and TRBJ2-1; D remains ambiguous. CDR3 length: 14 amino acids. V was shortened by 0 bases and J by 5 bases, with 8 bases between the two germline ends. The germline V gene encodes CDR1 SGHTA and CDR2 FQGTGA. The CDR3 loop is CASSLTHRDNEQFF. CDR3 DNA: TGTGCCAGCAGCTTAACGCATAGGGACAATGAGCAGTTCTTC.

This clonotype was found many times. The chain carries TRBV20-1 and TRBJ1-2; D not resolved. The germline V and J ends were trimmed by 0 bases and 8 bases, with 19 bases remaining between them. The CDR3 covers 15 residues. Germline-derived CDR1 and CDR2 are DFQATT and SNEGSKA (reference sequence). CDR3 region: CSARDPPAKAQGYTF. The CDR3, as DNA: TGCAGTGCTAGAGATCCGCCAGCCAAGGCGCAGGGCTACACCTTC.

This clonotype was seen repeatedly, ten times or more. The J gene is TRBJ1-5, the V gene TRBV27; D gene uncertain. Trimming took off 5 bases at V and 6 bases at J, with 14 bases between the two ends. Per the germline V gene, CDR1 is MNHEY and CDR2 is SMNVEV (reference sequence). This CDR3 comprises 14 residues. The CDR3 DNA follows: TGTGCCAGCAGTCCCATAGGTCGTGGTCAGCCCCAGCATTTT. This codes for CASSPIGRGQPQHF.

The chain has TRBV28 and TRBJ2-7, with 15 bases matching TRBD2. The CDR3 length is 17 residues. Trimming removed 5 bases from V and 2 bases from J; junction bases left unmatched: 7. CDR1 is MDHEN and CDR2 is SYDVKM in the germline V gene. The CDR3 bases are TGTGCCAGCAGTGCGGGACTAGCGGGAGGCATCCCCTACGAGCAGTACTTC. Translating it yields CASSAGLAGGIPYEQYF.

This clonotype showed up many times. The chain uses TRBV2 and TRBJ1-1; D is uncertain. The CDR3 covers 15 residues. CDR1 is SNHLY, CDR2 FYNNEI, per germline. Trimming removed 4 bases at V and 2 bases at J, with 14 bases between. As DNA, the CDR3 is TGTGCCAGCAGTGGTGGACGGATCCTAAACACTGAAGCTTTCTTT. Translation: CASSGGRILNTEAFF.

This clonotype was recorded at least ten times. The rearrangement links TRBV6-1 to TRBJ2-3; D gene ambiguous. The V end lost 6 bases, the J end lost 4 bases, and 8 bases lay between the germline ends. The CDR3 is 12 amino acids. Per germline, CDR1 MNHNS and CDR2 SASEGT. Here the CDR3 DNA reads TGTGCCAGCAGGAGCAGTGCAGATACGCAGTATTTT. Its protein is CASRSSADTQYF.

This clonotype was counted many times. The chain couples TRBV5-6 to TRBJ2-5, with TRBD2 matching over 14 bases. The V segment lost 3 bases and the J segment 2 bases; nucleotides outside the gene matches: 3. Germline loops: CDR1 SGHDT, CDR2 YYEEEE. This CDR3 region has 16 residues. This CDR3 is CASSSRLAGGQETQYF. The CDR3 DNA reads TGTGCCAGCAGCTCCCGACTAGCGGGAGGGCAAGAGACCCAGTACTTC.

On this clonotype: One junction end does not reproduce the germline sequence, and a read error may be involved. This chain joins TRBV20-1 and TRBJ2-7; 9 bases map to TRBD1. Germline CDR1 and CDR2: DFQATT and SNEGSKA (reference sequence). This CDR3 has 16 amino acids. CDR3 sequence reads: CSARPFRDRDYYEQCF. CDR3 in DNA: TGCAGTGCTAGACCCTTCCGGGACAGGGACTACTACGAGCAGTGCTTC.

This clonotype was counted at least ten times. This sequence joins TRBV6-2 or TRBV6-3 and TRBJ2-7; TRBD1 matches 9 bases. With 2 bases clipped from V and 1 base from J, the junction kept 18 bases outside the gene matches. The CDR3 runs 20 residues. CDR1 MNHEY and CDR2 SVGEGT come from the germline V gene. This chain's CDR3 is CASSYPSGQGVPISSYEQYF. The CDR3 nucleotides are TGTGCCAGCAGTTACCCATCGGGACAGGGCGTCCCTATTTCTTCCTACGAGCAGTACTTC.

V gene TRBV12-3 or TRBV12-4 combines with J gene TRBJ1-2; D not certain. The CDR3 spans 13 residues. V was cut by 3 bases and J by 6 bases, with 11 bases left in between. This CDR3 is CASSFGRNDGYTF. In nucleotides, the CDR3 is TGTGCCAGCAGTTTCGGAAGGAATGATGGCTACACCTTC.

This clonotype showed up just a few times. The genes are TRBV28 and TRBJ1-5, with D uncertain. CDR3 length: 14 amino acids. Germline CDR1 MDHEN, CDR2 SYDVKM. V lost 5 bases and J 1 base, leaving 9 bases between the germline ends. The CDR3 here is CASSRFGSNQPQHF. As DNA, the CDR3 is TGTGCCAGCAGTCGCTTCGGAAGCAATCAGCCCCAGCATTTT.

In the case of this clonotype: Compared with germline, one end of the junction differs, possibly owing to a read error. The chain combines TRBV20-1 with TRBJ1-2; maybe TRBD1 (5 bases). The CDR3 spans 14 residues. The germline V gene encodes CDR1 DFQATT and CDR2 SNEGSKA (reference sequence). CDR3 sequence (DNA): TGCGGTGCCCTCCTGGGACCGACTAACGATGGCTACACCTTC. This codes for CGALLGPTNDGYTF.

This clonotype was seen many times. The rearrangement uses TRBV2 and TRBJ1-1; maybe TRBD1 (5 bases). Germline V lookup: CDR1 SNHLY, CDR2 FYNNEI. The CDR3 sequence is 14 residues long. The V and J ends lost 2 bases and 4 bases respectively, with 11 bases between them. This CDR3 is CASSESRGPTEAFF. CDR3 sequence (DNA): TGTGCCAGCAGTGAATCCCGGGGACCCACTGAAGCTTTCTTT.

This clonotype was observed at least ten times. The CDR3 nucleotides read TGTGCCAGCAGCTATGACAGTGTAAGCTCCTACGAGCAGTACTTC. Its protein product is CASSYDSVSSYEQYF. The genes are TRBV11-2 and TRBJ2-7, with a tentative D call TRBD1 (5 bases). Germline CDR1 SGHAT, CDR2 FQNNGV. The CDR3 totals 15 residues. V was trimmed by 4 bases and J by 0 bases, leaving 13 bases between them.

The chain uses TRBV12-3 or TRBV12-4 and TRBJ2-1, with D maybe TRBD2 (5 bases). The CDR3 extends over 15 amino acids. V was pared by 3 bases and J by 5 bases, with 14 bases between. CDR3 region: CASSFFRGRHNEQFF. CDR3 bases: TGTGCCAGCAGTTTTTTTCGCGGGCGACACAATGAGCAGTTCTTC.

The chain recombines TRBV27 with TRBJ2-7; D is perhaps TRBD1 (5 bases). With 2 bases removed from V and 7 bases from J, the gap between germline ends came to 12 bases. The CDR3 sequence is 13 residues long. CDR1 and CDR2 from the germline V gene are MNHEY and SMNVEV (reference sequence). CDR3 loop: CASSLTPAGEQYF. CDR3 nucleotide sequence: TGTGCCAGCAGTTTAACCCCGGCAGGGGAGCAGTACTTC.

This clonotype was detected many times. V is TRBV2 and J is TRBJ2-5; D perhaps matches TRBD1 (6 bases). The germline V gene encodes CDR1 SNHLY and CDR2 FYNNEI. Trimming shortened V by 10 bases and J by 5 bases, and 17 bases separated the two germline ends. The CDR3 consists of 13 residues. CDR3 DNA: TGTGCCACAGACAGGAGTTGGGCGGAGACCCAGTACTTC. Its protein product is CATDRSWAETQYF.

This clonotype appeared many times. This sequence joins TRBV10-3 and TRBJ2-7; 9 bases line up with TRBD2. This CDR3 region has 19 residues. Germline CDR1 ENHRY, CDR2 SYGVKD. V dropped 6 bases and J dropped 0; count of bases not matched to a gene: 18. The CDR3 coding sequence is TGTGCCATCAGGACACCAGATGGTAGCGGGAGCCCGGGCTCCTACGAGCAGTACTTC. Translating it yields CAIRTPDGSGSPGSYEQYF.

The sample holds many counts of this clonotype. This sequence joins TRBV27 and TRBJ1-6; D perhaps matches TRBD1 (5 bases). CDR1 and CDR2 from the germline V gene are MNHEY and SMNVEV (reference sequence). The CDR3 consists of 15 residues. The V and J ends lost 4 bases and 7 bases respectively, with 14 bases between them. CDR3 coding DNA: TGTGCCAGCAGTTCCCCGACGGGGGTCAATTCACCCCTCCACTTT. Translation: CASSSPTGVNSPLHF.

As concerns this clonotype: A much bigger clone sits one base away, suggesting this may be a read error. The chain combines TRBV12-3 or TRBV12-4 with TRBJ2-7; D not certain. The length of the CDR3 is 13 residues. Trimming shortened V by 3 bases and J by 6 bases, and 12 bases separated the two germline ends. The CDR3 spells CASSFAVASEQYF. CDR3 bases: TGTGCCAGCAGTTTTGCGGTAGCCTCCGAGCAGTACTTC.

At least ten counts were recorded for this clonotype. V and J are TRBV12-3 or TRBV12-4 and TRBJ1-2; a weak D match, TRBD1 (6 bases). The CDR3 length is 14 residues. V shed 1 base and J shed 6 bases, with 12 bases lying between them. The CDR3 coding sequence is TGTGCCAGCAGTTTAGTTGAGGGGGGGAATGGCTACACCTTC. This translates into CASSLVEGGNGYTF.

Notes on this clonotype: A read error may be the cause here, since a much bigger clone is one base away. The V and J genes are TRBV20-1 and TRBJ2-1, with D possibly TRBD2 on 6 matching bases. The germline V and J ends were trimmed by 3 bases and 2 bases, with 11 bases remaining between them. The germline V gene encodes CDR1 DFQATT and CDR2 SNEGSKA (reference sequence). The CDR3 runs 14 residues. Here the CDR3 reads CSARLARPYNEQFF. Written as DNA, the CDR3 is TGCAGTGCTAGGCTAGCGAGGCCCTACAATGAGCAGTTCTTC.

This clonotype came up many times. The chain joins TRBV7-2 to TRBJ1-5; no reliable D call. V shed 5 bases and J shed 5 bases, with 13 bases lying between them. In germline, CDR1 is SGHTA, CDR2 FQGNSA. The CDR3 covers 14 residues. As DNA, the CDR3 is TGTGCCAGCAGCCTTGACGACAAGTATCAGCCCCAGCATTTT. Protein: CASSLDDKYQPQHF.

Ten or more counts support this clonotype. The chain carries TRBV20-1 and TRBJ2-7; the D gene is possibly TRBD2 (7 bases). Between the trimmed V and J ends, which lost 5 bases and 3 bases, there was a span of 20 bases. The CDR3 has 15 residues. From germline, CDR1 is DFQATT and CDR2 SNEGSKA (reference sequence). For the CDR3, the DNA is TGCAGTGCTGTTACGCTAGGGGGAGGGATCTACGAGCAGTACTTC. This translates into CSAVTLGGGIYEQYF.

Comment on this clonotype: The germline gene is not matched at one end of the junction; a read error may be the cause. The V gene is TRBV7-9, the J gene TRBJ1-1; TRBD1 might be the D (5 bases). CDR3 length: 16 residues. CDR1 is SEHNR and CDR2 is FQNEAQ in the germline V gene (reference sequence). CDR3 in DNA: TGTGCCAGCAGCTTAGAAGGAATTGGGGCGGGCACTGAAGTTTTCTTT. Translating it yields CASSLEGIGAGTEVFF. Full variable domain (remainder filled in from reference TRBV7-9 and TRBJ1-1): DTGVSQNPRHKITKRGQNVTFRCDPISEHNRLYWYRQTLGQGPEFLTYFQNEAQLEKSRLLSDRFSAERPKGSFSTLEIQRTEQGDSAMYLCASSLEGIGAGTEVFFGQGTRLTVV.